One TCR beta chain is described in this entry. This sample holds PBMCs from under 11 ml fresh peripheral blood. The sample belongs to a study of T cells in Graves' hyperthyroidism and ophthalmopathy. J gave up 3 bases and V 7 bases, and 9 bases lay outside the gene matches. CDR1 is LNHDA, CDR2 SQIVND, per germline (reference sequence). This CDR3 spans 16 amino acids. TCR beta CDR3 sequences were amplified from RNA transcripts. Using the HTBI primer set, a first-round RT-PCR was run on the TCR CDR3. Using its own MiXCR run on the multiplex PCR reads, TCRdb lists one record per CDR3 protein. The sample lists roughly 600,000 distinct CDR3 sequences, approximately 14% occurring once.

Sample: blood. The sequence derives from a woman in her forties or fifties with Graves' ophthalmopathy. The genes are TRBV19 and TRBJ1-5; 10 bases are a match to TRBD1. Here the CDR3 reads CASTQDRGQDNQPQHF. The CDR3 coding sequence is TGTGCCAGTACCCAAGACAGGGGGCAGGACAATCAGCCCCAGCATTTT.